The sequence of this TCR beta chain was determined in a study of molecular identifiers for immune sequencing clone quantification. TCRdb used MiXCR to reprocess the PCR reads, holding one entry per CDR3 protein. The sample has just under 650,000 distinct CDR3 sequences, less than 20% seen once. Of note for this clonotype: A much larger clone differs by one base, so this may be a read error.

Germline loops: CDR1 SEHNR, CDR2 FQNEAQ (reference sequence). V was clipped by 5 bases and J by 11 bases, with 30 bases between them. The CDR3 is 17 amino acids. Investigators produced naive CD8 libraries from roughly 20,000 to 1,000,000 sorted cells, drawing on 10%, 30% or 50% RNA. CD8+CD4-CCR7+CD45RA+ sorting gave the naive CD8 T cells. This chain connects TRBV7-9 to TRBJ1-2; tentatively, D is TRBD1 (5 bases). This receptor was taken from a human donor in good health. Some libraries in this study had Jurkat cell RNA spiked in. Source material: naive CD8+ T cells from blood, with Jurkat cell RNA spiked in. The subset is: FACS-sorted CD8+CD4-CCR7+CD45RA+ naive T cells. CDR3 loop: CASSPPVGGAGSFGYTF. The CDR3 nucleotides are TGTGCCAGCAGCCCTCCGGTCGGCGGGGCAGGGTCTTTTGGTTACACCTTC.